These T cell receptor beta chains were read from a single sample in a study of human T cells and chemical hapten exposure. TCRdb fed the RACE reads into MiXCR, producing one record per CDR3 protein. The sample contains roughly 38,000 distinct CDR3 sequences, less than 8.5% of which appear only once. Sequencing used whole blood, obtained in connection with sensitization to the hapten diphenylcyclopropenone (DPC). The receptors derive from a woman aged 50 to 60 with alopecia areata. Some clones in this sample may be carry-over from other donors' samples. Each CDR3 is given with its conserved first and last residue. The D gene is left open where the match is weak. Clone size appears in some rows only: once, few, many, or a class for an expanded clone.

>many|-|TRBJ2-4|TRBV28
CATIDRAKNIQYF
TGTGCCACCATTGACAGGGCCAAAAACATTCAGTACTTC
>many|-|TRBJ2-3|TRBV27
CASSHAHRDGTQYF
TGTGCCAGCAGCCACGCCCACAGAGATGGTACGCAGTATTTT
>many|TRBD1|TRBJ2-7|TRBV5-6
CASSPGTGSPLYEQYF
TGTGCCAGCAGCCCTGGGACAGGGAGCCCCCTCTACGAGCAGTACTTC
>-|-|TRBJ2-6|TRBV7-9
CASSYTGANVLTF
TGTGCCAGCAGCTACACTGGGGCCAACGTCCTGACTTTC
>many|-|TRBJ2-2|TRBV29-1
CSVAATGELFF
TGCAGCGTCGCCGCAACCGGGGAGCTGTTTTTT
>many|TRBD1|TRBJ1-2|TRBV3-1
CASSQGRGTNYGYTF
TGTGCCAGCAGCCAAGGCAGGGGGACTAACTATGGCTACACCTTC
>many|TRBD2|TRBJ2-5|TRBV6-5
CASSYSKTSGYQETQYF
TGTGCCAGCAGTTACTCGAAGACTAGCGGGTACCAAGAGACCCAGTACTTC
>many|-|TRBJ1-6|TRBV7-6
CASSLSILENSPLHF
TGTGCCAGCAGCTTAAGCATTTTGGAGAATTCACCCCTCCACTTT
>-|TRBD1|TRBJ2-5|TRBV2
CASSRTGGGETQYF
TGTGCCAGCAGCCGGACAGGGGGCGGGGAGACCCAGTACTTC
>many|TRBD2|TRBJ2-1|TRBV11-3
CASSWTSGRFDEQFF
TGTGCCAGCAGCTGGACTAGCGGGAGGTTCGATGAGCAGTTCTTC
>few|-|TRBJ1-5|TRBV15
CATSRDMGGNQPQHF
TGTGCCACCAGCAGAGATATGGGGGGCAATCAGCCCCAGCATTTT
>-|TRBD1|TRBJ2-3|TRBV24-1
CATRGTGGEGDTQYF
TGTGCCACCAGGGGGACAGGGGGCGAGGGAGATACGCAGTATTTT
>many|TRBD2|TRBJ2-1|TRBV9
CASSPNTGLGNEQFF
TGTGCCAGCAGCCCCAACACGGGACTAGGCAATGAGCAGTTCTTC
>few|-|TRBJ2-4|TRBV4-3
CASSQSPPSGLLAKNIQYF
TGCGCCAGCAGCCAATCCCCCCCCAGCGGCCTACTAGCCAAAAACATTCAGTACTTC
>many|-|TRBJ2-1|TRBV28
CASSNRTVQFF
TGTGCCAGCAGTAACCGGACAGTACAGTTCTTC
>many|TRBD1|TRBJ2-1|TRBV24-1
CATSDTRQGNEQFF
TGTGCCACCAGTGATACTAGACAGGGCAATGAGCAGTTCTTC
>many|-|TRBJ2-3|TRBV29-1
CSVFPLTDTQYF
TGCAGCGTTTTTCCCCTCACAGATACGCAGTATTTT
>many|-|TRBJ1-4|TRBV7-9
CASSLSGVPTNEKLFF
TGTGCCAGCAGCCTCTCGGGAGTTCCAACTAATGAAAAACTGTTTTTT
>-|TRBD2|TRBJ2-3|TRBV14
CASSRRLAGDTDTQYF
TGTGCCAGCAGCCGACGACTAGCGGGAGACACAGATACGCAGTATTTT
>many|-|TRBJ2-2|TRBV24-1
CATSGAGRYTGELFF
TGTGCCACCAGTGGCGCAGGGAGGTACACCGGGGAGCTGTTTTTT
>many|TRBD2|TRBJ2-3|TRBV5-1
CASSFGSGVADTQYF
TGCGCCAGCAGCTTCGGTAGCGGGGTCGCAGATACGCAGTATTTT
>many|-|TRBJ1-4|TRBV14
CASSPKAPGEKLFF
TGTGCCAGCAGTCCGAAGGCCCCAGGGGAAAAACTGTTTTTT
>few|-|TRBJ1-5|TRBV18
CASSHGDNQPQHF
TGTGCCAGCTCACACGGGGACAATCAGCCCCAGCATTTT
>many|-|TRBJ2-7|TRBV28
CASSSPATGTDYEQYF
TGTGCCAGCAGTTCTCCCGCGACCGGGACTGACTACGAGCAGTACTTC
>many|-|TRBJ1-4|TRBV12-3/TRBV12-4
CASSFGTLDEKLFF
TGTGCCAGCAGTTTCGGGACACTCGATGAAAAACTGTTTTTT
>many|TRBD2|TRBJ2-1|TRBV28
CASSFYASGSSYNEQFF
TGTGCCAGCAGTTTCTATGCTAGCGGGAGCTCCTACAATGAGCAGTTCTTC
>many|-|TRBJ2-7|TRBV28
CATRVSGEQYF
TGTGCCACCCGCGTATCTGGCGAGCAGTACTTC
>many|-|TRBJ1-1|TRBV20-1
CSARRHAFF
TGCAGTGCTAGACGGCACGCTTTCTTT
>-|-|TRBJ1-1|TRBV29-1
CSVEIPGGIGTEAFF
TGCAGCGTTGAGATCCCTGGGGGGATCGGGACTGAAGCTTTCTTT
>few|-|TRBJ2-2|TRBV21-1
CASSARVEGTGELFF
TGTGCCAGCAGCGCACGCGTAGAGGGGACCGGGGAGCTGTTTTTT
>many|TRBD2|TRBJ2-1|TRBV24-1
CATSDLGATSGSYNEQFF
TGTGCCACCAGTGATTTGGGGGCGACTAGCGGGAGCTACAATGAGCAGTTCTTC
>few|TRBD2|TRBJ2-3|TRBV29-1
CSVEGVTSGSTDTQYF
TGCAGCGTTGAAGGAGTTACTAGCGGAAGCACAGATACGCAGTATTTT
>-|TRBD1|TRBJ2-7|TRBV18
CASSALGTDYEQYF
TGTGCCAGCTCCGCCCTAGGGACAGATTACGAGCAGTACTTC
>many|TRBD1|TRBJ1-6|TRBV10-3
CAIRRQGSSYNSPLHF
TGTGCCATCAGGCGACAGGGAAGCTCCTATAATTCACCCCTCCACTTT
>few|-|TRBJ2-3|TRBV20-1
CSAGWSSTDTQYF
TGCAGTGCAGGGTGGTCTAGCACAGATACGCAGTATTTT
>many|TRBD2|TRBJ2-1|TRBV29-1
CSAIQREFSNEQFF
TGCAGCGCCATACAGCGGGAGTTTAGCAATGAGCAGTTCTTC
>-|TRBD1|TRBJ2-1|TRBV7-8
CASSPRDRANEQFF
TGTGCCAGCAGCCCCCGGGACAGGGCTAATGAGCAGTTCTTC